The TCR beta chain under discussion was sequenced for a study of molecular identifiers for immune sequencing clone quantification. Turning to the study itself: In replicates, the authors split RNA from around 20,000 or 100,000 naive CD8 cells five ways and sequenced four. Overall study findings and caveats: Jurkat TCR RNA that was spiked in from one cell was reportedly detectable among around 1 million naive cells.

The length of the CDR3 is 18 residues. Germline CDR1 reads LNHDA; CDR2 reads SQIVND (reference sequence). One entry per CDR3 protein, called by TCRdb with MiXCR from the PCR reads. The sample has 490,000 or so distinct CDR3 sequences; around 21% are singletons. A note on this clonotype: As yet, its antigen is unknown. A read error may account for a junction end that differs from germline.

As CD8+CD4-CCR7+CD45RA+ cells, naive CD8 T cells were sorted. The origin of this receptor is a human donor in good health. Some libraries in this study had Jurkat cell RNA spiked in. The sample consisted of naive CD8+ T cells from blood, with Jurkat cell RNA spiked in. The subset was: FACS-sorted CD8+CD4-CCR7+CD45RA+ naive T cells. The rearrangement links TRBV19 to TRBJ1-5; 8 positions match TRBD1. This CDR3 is CASSFSGTGVSSNRPQHF. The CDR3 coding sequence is TGTGCCAGTAGTTTCTCCGGGACAGGAGTATCTAGCAATCGGCCCCAGCATTTT.